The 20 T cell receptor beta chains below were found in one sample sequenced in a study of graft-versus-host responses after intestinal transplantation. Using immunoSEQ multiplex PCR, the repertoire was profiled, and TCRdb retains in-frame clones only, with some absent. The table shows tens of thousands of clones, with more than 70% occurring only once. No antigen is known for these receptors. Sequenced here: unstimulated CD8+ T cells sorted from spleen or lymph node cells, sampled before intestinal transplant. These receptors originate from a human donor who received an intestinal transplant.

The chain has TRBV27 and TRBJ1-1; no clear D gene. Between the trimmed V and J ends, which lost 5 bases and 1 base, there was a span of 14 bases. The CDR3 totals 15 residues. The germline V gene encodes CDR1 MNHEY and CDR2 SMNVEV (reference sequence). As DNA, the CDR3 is TGTGCCAGCAGTCTCTACTCTCAAACGAACACTGAAGCTTTCTTT. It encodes CASSLYSQTNTEAFF.

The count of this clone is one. The CDR3 is CASSYGTDSPYEQYF. CDR3 nucleotides: TGTGCCAGCAGTTACGGGACAGACAGTCCCTACGAGCAGTACTTC. V usage is TRBV6-5 and J usage is TRBJ2-7; 7 nucleotides match TRBD1. The CDR3 sequence is 15 residues long. V shed 2 bases, J shed 2 bases, and the junction held 6 bases outside the gene matches. Germline CDR1 is MNHEY and CDR2 is SVGAGI.

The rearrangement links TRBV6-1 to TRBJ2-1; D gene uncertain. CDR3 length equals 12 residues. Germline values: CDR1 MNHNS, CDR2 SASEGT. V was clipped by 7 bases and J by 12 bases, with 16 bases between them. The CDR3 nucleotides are TGTGCCAGCACCCCCCGAGCACCTCCGCAGTTCTTC. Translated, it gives CASTPRAPPQFF.

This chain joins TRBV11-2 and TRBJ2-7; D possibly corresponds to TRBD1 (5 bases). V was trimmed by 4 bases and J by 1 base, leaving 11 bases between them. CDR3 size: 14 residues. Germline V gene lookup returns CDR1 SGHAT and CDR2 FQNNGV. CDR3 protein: CASSYTGESYEQYF. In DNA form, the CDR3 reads TGTGCCAGCAGCTATACAGGCGAATCCTACGAGCAGTACTTC.

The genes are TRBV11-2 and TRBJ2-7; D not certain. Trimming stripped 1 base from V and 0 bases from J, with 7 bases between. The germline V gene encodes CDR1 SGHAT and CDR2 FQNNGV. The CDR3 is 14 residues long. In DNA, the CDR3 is TGTGCCAGCAGCTTAGCTCCGGGCTCCTACGAGCAGTACTTC. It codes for CASSLAPGSYEQYF.

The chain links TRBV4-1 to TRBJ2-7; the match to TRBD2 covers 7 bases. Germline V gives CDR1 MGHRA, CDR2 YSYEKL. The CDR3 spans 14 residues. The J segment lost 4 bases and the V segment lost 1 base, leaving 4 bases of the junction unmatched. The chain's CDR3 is CASSQAGGGYEQYF. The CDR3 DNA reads TGCGCCAGCAGCCAAGCGGGGGGAGGATACGAGCAGTACTTC.

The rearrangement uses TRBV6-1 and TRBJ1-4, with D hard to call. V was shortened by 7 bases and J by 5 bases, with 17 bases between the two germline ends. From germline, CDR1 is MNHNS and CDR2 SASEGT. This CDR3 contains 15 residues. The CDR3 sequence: CASTQERNYNEKLFF. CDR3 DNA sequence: TGTGCCAGCACTCAAGAGAGAAATTACAATGAAAAACTGTTTTTT.

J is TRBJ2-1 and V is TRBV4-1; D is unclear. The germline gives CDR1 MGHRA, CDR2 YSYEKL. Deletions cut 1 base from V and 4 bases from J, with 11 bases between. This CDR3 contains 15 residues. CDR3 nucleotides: TGCGCCAGCAGCCAAGGAGTCGCAGGATACAATGAGCAGTTCTTC. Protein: CASSQGVAGYNEQFF.

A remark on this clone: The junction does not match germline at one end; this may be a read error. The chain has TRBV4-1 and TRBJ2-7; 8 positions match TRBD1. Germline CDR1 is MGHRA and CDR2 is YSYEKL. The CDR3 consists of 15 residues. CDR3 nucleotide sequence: TGCGTCAGCAGCCAAACGGACAGGGAATCCTACGAGCAGTACTTC. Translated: CVSSQTDRESYEQYF.

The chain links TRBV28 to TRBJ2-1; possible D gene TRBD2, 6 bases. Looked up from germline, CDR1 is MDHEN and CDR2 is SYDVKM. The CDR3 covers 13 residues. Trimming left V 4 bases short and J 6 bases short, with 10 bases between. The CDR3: CASSSTSLNEQFF. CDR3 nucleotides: TGTGCCAGCAGTTCAACTAGCCTCAATGAGCAGTTCTTC.

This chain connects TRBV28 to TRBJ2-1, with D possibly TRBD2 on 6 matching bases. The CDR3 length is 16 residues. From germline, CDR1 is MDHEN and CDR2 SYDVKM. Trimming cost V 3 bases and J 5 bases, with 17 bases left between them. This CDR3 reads CASSLGTGGDDNEQFF. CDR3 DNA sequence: TGTGCCAGCAGTTTGGGCACCGGGGGTGACGACAATGAGCAGTTCTTC.

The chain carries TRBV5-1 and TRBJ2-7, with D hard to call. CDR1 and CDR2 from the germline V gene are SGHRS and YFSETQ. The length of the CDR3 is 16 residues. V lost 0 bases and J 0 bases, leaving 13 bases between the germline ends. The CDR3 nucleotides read TGCGCCAGCAGCTTGGTAGCTTCCTGGAGCTCCTACGAGCAGTACTTC. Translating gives CASSLVASWSSYEQYF. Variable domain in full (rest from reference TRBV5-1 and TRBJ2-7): KAGVTQTPRYLIKTRGQQVTLSCSPISGHRSVSWYQQTPGQGLQFLFEYFSETQRNKGNFPGRFSGRQFSNSRSEMNVSTLELGDSALYLCASSLVASWSSYEQYFGPGTRLTVT.

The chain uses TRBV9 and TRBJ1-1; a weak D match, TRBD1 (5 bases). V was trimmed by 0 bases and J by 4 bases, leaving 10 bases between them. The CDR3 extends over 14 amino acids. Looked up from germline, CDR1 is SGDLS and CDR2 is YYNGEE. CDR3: CASSVEGQGTEAFF. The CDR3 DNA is TGTGCCAGCAGCGTAGAAGGGCAGGGCACTGAAGCTTTCTTT.

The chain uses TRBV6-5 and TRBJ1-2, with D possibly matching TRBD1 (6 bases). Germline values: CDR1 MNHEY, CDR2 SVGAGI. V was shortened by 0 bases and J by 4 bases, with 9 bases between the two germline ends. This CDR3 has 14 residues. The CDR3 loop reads CASSYSIQGYGYTF. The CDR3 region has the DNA TGTGCCAGCAGTTACTCGATACAGGGCTATGGCTACACCTTC.

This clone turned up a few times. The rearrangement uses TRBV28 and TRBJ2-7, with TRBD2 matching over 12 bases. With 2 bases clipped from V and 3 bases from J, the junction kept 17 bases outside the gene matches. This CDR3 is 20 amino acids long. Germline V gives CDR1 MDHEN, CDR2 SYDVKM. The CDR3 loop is CASSLGGTGLAGWGGYEQYF. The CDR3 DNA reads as TGTGCCAGCAGTTTAGGGGGAACGGGACTAGCGGGTTGGGGCGGCTACGAGCAGTACTTC.

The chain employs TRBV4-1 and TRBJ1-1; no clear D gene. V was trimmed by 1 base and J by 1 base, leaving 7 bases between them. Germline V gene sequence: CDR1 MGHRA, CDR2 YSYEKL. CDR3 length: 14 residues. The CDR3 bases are TGCGCCAGCAGCCAAGGGAGAGGGAACACTGAAGCTTTCTTT. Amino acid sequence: CASSQGRGNTEAFF.

The CDR3 here is CASSLAGDWQETQYF. The DNA of the CDR3 is TGTGCCAGCAGTTTGGCAGGGGATTGGCAAGAGACCCAGTACTTC. The genes are TRBV27 and TRBJ2-5; a possible D gene is TRBD1 (6 bases). The CDR3 sequence is 15 residues long. Germline CDR1 MNHEY, CDR2 SMNVEV (reference sequence). Between the trimmed V and J ends, which lost 3 bases and 2 bases, there was a span of 13 bases.

CDR3 amino acids: CASSVTDRNTEAFF. DNA for the CDR3: TGTGCCAGCAGCGTAACAGACAGGAACACTGAAGCTTTCTTT. The V gene is TRBV9, the J gene TRBJ1-1, with a possible D match to TRBD1 (5 bases). With 1 base removed from V and 1 base from J, the gap between germline ends came to 8 bases. This CDR3 has 14 amino acids. Per the germline V gene, CDR1 is SGDLS and CDR2 is YYNGEE.

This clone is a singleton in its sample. The CDR3 reads CATSRDAQYMNTEAFF. The CDR3 DNA is TGTGCCACCAGCAGAGATGCACAGTACATGAACACTGAAGCTTTCTTT. The chain joins TRBV15 to TRBJ1-1, with D unresolved. V shed 0 bases and J shed 0 bases, with 11 bases lying between them. Germline V lookup: CDR1 LNHNV, CDR2 YYDKDF (reference sequence). The CDR3 has 16 residues.

The CDR3 reads CASSATSGRFYNEQFF. DNA of the CDR3: TGTGCCAGCAGTGCTACTAGCGGGAGATTCTACAATGAGCAGTTCTTC. The J gene is TRBJ2-1, the V gene TRBV6-6; 11 positions match TRBD2. From germline, CDR1 is MNHNY and CDR2 SVGAGI (reference sequence). Unmatched junction bases numbered 6, after V lost 5 bases and J lost 3 bases. The CDR3 spans 16 residues.